This entry lists 13 T cell receptor beta chains sequenced from one sample in a study of blood T cell repertoires in COVID-19. Some clones are missing from TCRdb's copy, which holds only in-frame ones; the method was immunoSEQ multiplex PCR. Of fewer than 250,000 clones in the sample, around four fifths are singletons; the top ten hold about 7.4%. Source material: peripheral blood. Source of these receptors: a woman aged 50 to 60 with acute or convalescent COVID-19.

The chain is built from TRBV20-1 and TRBJ1-1, with D uncertain. Germline loops: CDR1 DFQATT, CDR2 SNEGSKA (reference sequence). V was shortened by 3 bases and J by 0 bases, with 5 bases between the two germline ends. This CDR3 comprises 12 residues. The CDR3 bases are TGCAGTGCTAGTCCCTTGAACACTGAAGCTTTCTTT. This sequence encodes CSASPLNTEAFF.

V is TRBV10-1 and J is TRBJ1-2; D possibly corresponds to TRBD1 (6 bases). V was clipped by 0 bases and J by 4 bases, with 18 bases between them. The CDR3 has 17 amino acids. The V gene's germline CDR1 is WNHNN and CDR2 SYGVQD (reference sequence). CDR3 region: CASSESAAAGERYGYTF. The CDR3 bases are TGCGCCAGCAGTGAGTCGGCGGCGGCAGGGGAGCGCTATGGCTACACCTTC.

The V call is TRBV19, the J call TRBJ2-4; no reliable D call. The V gene lost 5 bases and the J gene lost 4 bases, with 9 bases spanning the gap. CDR3 length: 13 amino acids. Germline V lookup: CDR1 LNHDA, CDR2 SQIVND (reference sequence). The CDR3 spells CASSPTPKNIQYF. Written as DNA, the CDR3 is TGTGCCAGTAGTCCCACACCGAAAAACATTCAGTACTTC.

This chain connects TRBV5-1 to TRBJ1-5; 10 nucleotides line up with TRBD1. The CDR3 consists of 15 residues. V lost 4 bases and J lost 6; bases outside the gene matches: 7. Per germline, CDR1 SGHRS and CDR2 YFSETQ. The CDR3 loop reads CASSTGTGEFQPQHF. As DNA, the CDR3 is TGCGCCAGCAGCACCGGGACAGGGGAATTTCAGCCCCAGCATTTT.

Only one count was recorded for this clone. The gene calls are TRBV29-1 and TRBJ2-7; 9 nucleotides line up with TRBD2. CDR1 is SQVTM and CDR2 is ANQGSEA in the germline V gene. The length of the CDR3 is 16 residues. The V gene end was trimmed by 7 bases and the J gene end by 0 bases; junction bases not matched to a gene: 13. The CDR3 reads CSAAGGEGDLSYEQYF. CDR3 nucleotide sequence: TGCAGCGCTGCGGGGGGGGAAGGGGATCTCTCCTACGAGCAGTACTTC.

The chain is built from TRBV28 and TRBJ1-5; TRBD1 might be the D (5 bases). Germline assignment: CDR1 MDHEN and CDR2 SYDVKM. The CDR3 totals 16 residues. This chain's CDR3 is CASSRVGRQTNQPQHF. The CDR3 DNA reads as TGTGCAAGCTCCAGAGTAGGGCGACAGACTAATCAGCCCCAGCATTTT.

This chain uses TRBV7-9 with TRBJ2-4; TRBD2 matches at 12 bases. Germline values: CDR1 SEHNR, CDR2 FQNEAQ (reference sequence). The V gene end was trimmed by 3 bases and the J gene end by 3 bases; junction bases not matched to a gene: 9. This CDR3 contains 18 residues. This CDR3 reads CASSLGTSGRLDKNIQYF. As DNA, the CDR3 is TGTGCCAGCAGCTTGGGAACTAGCGGGAGGTTGGACAAAAACATTCAGTACTTC.

This sequence joins TRBV5-1 and TRBJ2-5, with 13 bases lining up with TRBD2. CDR1 is SGHRS and CDR2 is YFSETQ in the germline V gene. V shed 6 bases, J shed 1 base, and the junction held 9 bases outside the gene matches. This CDR3 comprises 17 residues. Written as DNA, the CDR3 is TGCGCCAGCACGAGGACTAGCGGGAGTCTTTCCCAAGAGACCCAGTACTTC. Its protein product is CASTRTSGSLSQETQYF.

The rearrangement uses TRBV15 and TRBJ1-6; D gene ambiguous. Per germline, CDR1 LNHNV and CDR2 YYDKDF (reference sequence). V shed 1 base and J shed 5 bases, with 3 bases lying between them. The CDR3 sequence is 13 residues long. DNA of the CDR3: TGTGCCACCAGCAGAGCAGATAATTCACCCCTCCACTTT. Its protein product is CATSRADNSPLHF.

The CDR3 here is CASSYRQGWETQYF. CDR3 nucleotides: TGTGCCAGCAGTTACCGTCAGGGGTGGGAGACCCAGTACTTC. This chain links TRBV27 with TRBJ2-5; TRBD1 might be the D (6 bases). The germline V and J ends were trimmed by 4 bases and 5 bases, with 14 bases remaining between them. Germline CDR1 and CDR2: MNHEY and SMNVEV (reference sequence). This CDR3 has 14 amino acids.

V gene TRBV28 combines with J gene TRBJ2-1; 7 bases are shared with TRBD2. The germline gives CDR1 MDHEN, CDR2 SYDVKM. Losses at the gene ends were 5 bases for V and 3 bases for J; bases not matched to a gene: 10. There are 16 residues in the CDR3. CDR3 coding DNA: TGTGCCAGCAGTCGTATAACTAGCGTCCTCTACAATGAGCAGTTCTTC. Protein: CASSRITSVLYNEQFF.

The chain employs TRBV6-5 and TRBJ2-1; TRBD2 is a possible D gene (6 bases). Germline CDR1 and CDR2: MNHEY and SVGAGI. The CDR3 runs to 15 residues. Trimming removed 5 bases at V and 6 bases at J, with 17 bases between. The CDR3 sequence: CASSPAGRLVNEQFF. The CDR3, as DNA: TGTGCCAGCAGTCCCGCGGGGAGACTAGTCAATGAGCAGTTCTTC.

This clone appeared a single time. The chain is built from TRBV3-1 (or the pseudogene TRBV3-2) and TRBJ2-3; the match to TRBD2 covers 11 bases. With V trimmed by 6 bases and J by 2 bases, 19 bases remained unmatched. The CDR3 is 20 residues long. CDR1 LGHDT and CDR2 YNNKEL come from the germline V gene (reference sequence). The CDR3 reads CASSSSGTSGPQFHTDTQYF. CDR3 nucleotide sequence: TGTGCCAGCAGTTCTTCTGGGACTAGCGGCCCCCAATTTCACACAGATACGCAGTATTTT.